This TCR beta chain stems from a study of blood T cell repertoires in COVID-19. In the authors' workflow: Scientists estimated how many nucleated cells there were by amplifying reference gene primers. Here immunoSEQ multiplex PCR was the method, and the copy in TCRdb shows in-frame clones only, minus some. V, J and clone size are those of that table, while D and trimming were read from the DNA. The table shows about 51,000 clones, with approximately 89% occurring only once. Germline CDR1 reads MNHEY; CDR2 reads SVGAGI. V lost 2 bases to trimming and J lost 7 bases, with 11 bases between them. The CDR3 totals 13 residues.

The receptor comes from a man over 45 with acute or convalescent COVID-19. The sample comprised peripheral blood. The chain recombines TRBV6-5 with TRBJ1-2; D is ambiguous. CDR3 DNA: TGTGCCAGCAGTTACGCTTCAGAGGGTGGCTACACCTTC. Its protein is CASSYASEGGYTF.